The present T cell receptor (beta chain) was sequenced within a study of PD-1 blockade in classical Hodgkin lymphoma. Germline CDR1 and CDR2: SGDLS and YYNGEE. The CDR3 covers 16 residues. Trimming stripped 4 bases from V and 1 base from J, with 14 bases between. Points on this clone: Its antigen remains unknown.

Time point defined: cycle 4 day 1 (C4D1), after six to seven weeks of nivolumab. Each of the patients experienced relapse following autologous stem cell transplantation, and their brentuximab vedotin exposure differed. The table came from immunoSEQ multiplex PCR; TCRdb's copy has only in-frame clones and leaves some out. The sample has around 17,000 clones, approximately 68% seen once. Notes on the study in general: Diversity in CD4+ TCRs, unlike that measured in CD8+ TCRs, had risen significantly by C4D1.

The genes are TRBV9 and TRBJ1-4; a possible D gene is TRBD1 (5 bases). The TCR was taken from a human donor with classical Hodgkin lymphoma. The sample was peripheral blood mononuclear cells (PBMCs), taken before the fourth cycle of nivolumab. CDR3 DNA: TGTGCCAGCAGCCCCGGGACGGGGCGAACTAATGAAAAACTGTTTTTT. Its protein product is CASSPGTGRTNEKLFF.